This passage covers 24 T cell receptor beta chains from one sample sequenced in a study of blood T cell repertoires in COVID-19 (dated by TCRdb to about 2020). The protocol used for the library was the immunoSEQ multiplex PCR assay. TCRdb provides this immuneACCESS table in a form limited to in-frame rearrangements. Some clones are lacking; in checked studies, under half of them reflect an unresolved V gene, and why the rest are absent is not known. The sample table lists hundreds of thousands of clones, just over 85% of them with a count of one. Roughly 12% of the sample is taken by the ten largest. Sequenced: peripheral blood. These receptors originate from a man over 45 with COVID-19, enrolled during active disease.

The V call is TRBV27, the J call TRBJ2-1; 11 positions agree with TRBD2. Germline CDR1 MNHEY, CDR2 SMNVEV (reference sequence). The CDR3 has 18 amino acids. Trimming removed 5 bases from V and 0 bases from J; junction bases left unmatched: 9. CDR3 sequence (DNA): TGTGCCAGCAGTGACACTAGCGGGAGTGGTGGCTCCTACAATGAGCAGTTCTTC. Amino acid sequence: CASSDTSGSGGSYNEQFF.

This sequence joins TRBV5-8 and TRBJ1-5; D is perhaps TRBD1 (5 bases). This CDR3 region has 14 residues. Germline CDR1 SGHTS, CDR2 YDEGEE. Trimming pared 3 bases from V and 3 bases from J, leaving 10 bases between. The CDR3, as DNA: TGTGCCAGCAGCTCCGACAGTTACAATCAGCCCCAGCATTTT. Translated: CASSSDSYNQPQHF.

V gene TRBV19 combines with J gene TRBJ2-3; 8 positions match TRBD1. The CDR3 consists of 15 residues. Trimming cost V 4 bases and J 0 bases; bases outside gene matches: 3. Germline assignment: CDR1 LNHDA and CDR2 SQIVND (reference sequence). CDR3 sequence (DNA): TGTGCCAGTAGTACGACAGGGGCCAGCACAGATACGCAGTATTTT. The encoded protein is CASSTTGASTDTQYF.

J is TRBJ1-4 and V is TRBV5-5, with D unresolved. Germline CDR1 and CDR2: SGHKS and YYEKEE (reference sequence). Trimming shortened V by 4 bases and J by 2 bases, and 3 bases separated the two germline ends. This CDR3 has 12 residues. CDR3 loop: CASSLTNEKLFF. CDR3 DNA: TGTGCCAGCAGCCTTACTAATGAAAAACTGTTTTTT.

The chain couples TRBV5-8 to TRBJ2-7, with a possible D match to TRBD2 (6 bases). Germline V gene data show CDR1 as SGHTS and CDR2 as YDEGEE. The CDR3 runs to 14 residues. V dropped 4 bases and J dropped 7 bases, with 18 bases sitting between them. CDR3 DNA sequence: TGTGCCAGCAGCGATGTTGGAGGGGAGGAGGAGCAGTACTTC. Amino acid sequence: CASSDVGGEEEQYF.

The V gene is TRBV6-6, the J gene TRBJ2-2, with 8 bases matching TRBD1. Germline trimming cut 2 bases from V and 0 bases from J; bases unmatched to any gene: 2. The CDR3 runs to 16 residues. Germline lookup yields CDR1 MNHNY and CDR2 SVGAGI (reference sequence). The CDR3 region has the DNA TGTGCCAGCAGTTACCAGGGACAGGCGAACACCGGGGAGCTGTTTTTT. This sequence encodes CASSYQGQANTGELFF.

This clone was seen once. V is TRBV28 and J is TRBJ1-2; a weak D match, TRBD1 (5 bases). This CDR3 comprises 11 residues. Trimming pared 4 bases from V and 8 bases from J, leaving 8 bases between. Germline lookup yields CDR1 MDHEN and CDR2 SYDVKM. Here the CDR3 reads CASSWGGGYTF. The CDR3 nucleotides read TGTGCCAGCAGTTGGGGGGGAGGCTACACCTTC.

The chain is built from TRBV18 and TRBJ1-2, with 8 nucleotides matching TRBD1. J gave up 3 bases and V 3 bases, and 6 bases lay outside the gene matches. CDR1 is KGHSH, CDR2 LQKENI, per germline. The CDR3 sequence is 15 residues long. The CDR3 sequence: CASSPNLQGDYGYTF. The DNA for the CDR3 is TGTGCCAGCTCACCTAATTTACAGGGGGACTATGGCTACACCTTC.

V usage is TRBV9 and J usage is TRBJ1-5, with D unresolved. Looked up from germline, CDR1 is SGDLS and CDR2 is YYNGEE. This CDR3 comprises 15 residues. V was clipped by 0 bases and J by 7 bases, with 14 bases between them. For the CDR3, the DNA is TGTGCCAGCAGCGTAGCAACCGGGGAGGACCAGCCCCAGCATTTT. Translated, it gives CASSVATGEDQPQHF.

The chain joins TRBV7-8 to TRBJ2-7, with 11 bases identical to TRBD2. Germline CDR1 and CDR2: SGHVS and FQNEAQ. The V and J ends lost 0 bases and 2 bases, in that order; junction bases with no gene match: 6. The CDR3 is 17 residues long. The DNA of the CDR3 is TGTGCCAGCAGCTTAGCCCAGACTAGCGGGGCGACCTACGAGCAGTACTTC. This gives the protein CASSLAQTSGATYEQYF.

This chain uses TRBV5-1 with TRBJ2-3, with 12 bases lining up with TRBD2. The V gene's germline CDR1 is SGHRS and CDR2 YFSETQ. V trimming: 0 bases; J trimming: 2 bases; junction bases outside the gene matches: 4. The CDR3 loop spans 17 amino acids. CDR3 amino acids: CASSLATSGGPTDTQYF. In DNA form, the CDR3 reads TGCGCCAGCAGCTTGGCCACTAGCGGGGGGCCCACAGATACGCAGTATTTT.

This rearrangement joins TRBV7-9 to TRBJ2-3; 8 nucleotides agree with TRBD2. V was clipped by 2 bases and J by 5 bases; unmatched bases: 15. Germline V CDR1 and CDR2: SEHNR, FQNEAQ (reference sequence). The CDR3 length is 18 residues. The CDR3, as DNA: TGTGCCAGCAGCTTAAGGGGCGTGGTAGCGGGGATACAAGATACGCAGTATTTT. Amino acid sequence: CASSLRGVVAGIQDTQYF. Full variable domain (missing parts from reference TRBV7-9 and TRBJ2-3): DTGVSQNPRHKITKRGQNVTFRCDPISEHNRLYWYRQTLGQGPEFLTYFQNEAQLEKSRLLSDRFSAERPKGSFSTLEIQRTEQGDSAMYLCASSLRGVVAGIQDTQYFGPGTRLTVL.

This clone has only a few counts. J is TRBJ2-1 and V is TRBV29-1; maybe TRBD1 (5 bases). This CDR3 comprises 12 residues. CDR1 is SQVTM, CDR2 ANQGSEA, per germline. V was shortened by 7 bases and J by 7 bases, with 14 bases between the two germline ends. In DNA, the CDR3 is TGCAGCGAGAGGTCAGGGTCGAATGAGCAGTTCTTC. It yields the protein CSERSGSNEQFF.

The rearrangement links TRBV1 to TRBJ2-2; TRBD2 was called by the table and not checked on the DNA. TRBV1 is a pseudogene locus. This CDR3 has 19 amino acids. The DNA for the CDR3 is TGCACCAGCAGCCAAGATTCTAGCGGGGGGCCGGGCGGGACCGGGGAGCTGTTTTTT. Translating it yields CTSSQDSSGGPGGTGELFF.

The CDR3 DNA reads as TGCGCCAGCAGCCCTATCGACAGGGTCCATTCACCCCTCCACTTT. Translation: CASSPIDRVHSPLHF. This chain uses TRBV5-1 with TRBJ1-6; 7 bases fit TRBD1. Germline CDR1 SGHRS, CDR2 YFSETQ. Trimming at V came to 4 bases and at J to 8 bases, leaving 9 bases not matched to a gene. This CDR3 is 15 amino acids long.

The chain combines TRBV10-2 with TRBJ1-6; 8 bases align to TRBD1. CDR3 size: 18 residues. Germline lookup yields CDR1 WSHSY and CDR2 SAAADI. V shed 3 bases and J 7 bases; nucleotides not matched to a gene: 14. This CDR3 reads CASSDPGQDLPGNSPLHF. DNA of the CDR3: TGCGCCAGCAGTGATCCGGGACAGGACCTACCTGGGAATTCACCCCTCCACTTT.

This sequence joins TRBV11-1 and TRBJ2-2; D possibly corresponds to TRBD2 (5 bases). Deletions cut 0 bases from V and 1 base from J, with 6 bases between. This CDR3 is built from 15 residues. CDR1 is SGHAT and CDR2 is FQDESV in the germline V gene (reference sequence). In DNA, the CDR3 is TGTGCCAGCAGCTTAGCGGGGAGGAACACCGGGGAGCTGTTTTTT. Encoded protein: CASSLAGRNTGELFF.

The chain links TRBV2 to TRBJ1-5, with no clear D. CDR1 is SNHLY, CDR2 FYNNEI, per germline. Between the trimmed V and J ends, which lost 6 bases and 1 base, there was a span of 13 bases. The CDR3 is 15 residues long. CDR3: CASRYGGLSNQPQHF. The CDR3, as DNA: TGTGCCAGCAGGTATGGAGGACTGAGCAATCAGCCCCAGCATTTT.

Written as DNA, the CDR3 is TGTGCCAGCAGCAAAGCGCTTTGGGGCAGGTCGCCAGATACGCAGTATTTT. Residues: CASSKALWGRSPDTQYF. V and J are TRBV21-1 and TRBJ2-3; the table's D call of TRBD1 was not tested on the DNA. TRBV21-1 is an annotated pseudogene. The CDR3 contains 17 residues.

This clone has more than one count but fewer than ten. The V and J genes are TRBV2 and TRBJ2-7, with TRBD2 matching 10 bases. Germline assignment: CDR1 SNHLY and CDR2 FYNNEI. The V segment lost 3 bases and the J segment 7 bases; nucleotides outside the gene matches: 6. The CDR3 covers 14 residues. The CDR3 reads CASSDWLAGAEQYF. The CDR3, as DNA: TGTGCCAGCAGTGATTGGCTAGCGGGAGCTGAGCAGTACTTC.

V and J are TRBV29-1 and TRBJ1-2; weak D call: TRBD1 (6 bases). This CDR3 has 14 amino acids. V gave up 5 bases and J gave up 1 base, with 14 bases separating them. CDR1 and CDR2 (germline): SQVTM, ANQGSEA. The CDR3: CSVPNLQGNYGYTF. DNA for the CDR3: TGCAGCGTTCCAAACCTACAGGGTAACTATGGCTACACCTTC.

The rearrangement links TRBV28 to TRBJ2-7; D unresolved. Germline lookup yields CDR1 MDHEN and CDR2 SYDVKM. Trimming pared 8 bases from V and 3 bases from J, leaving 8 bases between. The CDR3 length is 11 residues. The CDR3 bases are TGTGCCAGCGTCAGAAACTACGAGCAGTACTTC. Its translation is CASVRNYEQYF.

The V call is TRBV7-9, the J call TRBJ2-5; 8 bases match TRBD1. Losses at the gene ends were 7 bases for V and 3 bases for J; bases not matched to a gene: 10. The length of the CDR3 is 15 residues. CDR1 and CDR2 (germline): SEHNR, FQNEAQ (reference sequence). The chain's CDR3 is CASTKGGTGKETQYF. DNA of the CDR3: TGTGCCAGCACCAAAGGTGGGACAGGAAAAGAGACCCAGTACTTC.

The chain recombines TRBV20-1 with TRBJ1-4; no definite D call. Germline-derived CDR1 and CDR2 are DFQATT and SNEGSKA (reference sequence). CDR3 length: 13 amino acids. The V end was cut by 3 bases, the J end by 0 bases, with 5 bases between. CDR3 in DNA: TGCAGTGCTAGTTCAGCAACTAATGAAAAACTGTTTTTT. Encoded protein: CSASSATNEKLFF.